Presented here are 20 T cell receptor beta chains from one specimen sequenced in a study of blood T cell repertoires in COVID-19. Some clones are missing from TCRdb's copy, which holds only in-frame ones; the method was immunoSEQ multiplex PCR. The repertoire includes 240,000 or so clones, approximately 86% of them detected once, and more than 6.5% sits in the top ten. Sequenced material: peripheral blood. All receptors derive from a woman aged 65 to 85 with active or convalescent COVID-19.

This clone was seen more than once but under ten times. The chain is built from TRBV25-1 and TRBJ1-4; D is undetermined. CDR1 MGHDK and CDR2 SYGVNS come from the germline V gene. The CDR3 length is 14 residues. Trimming cost V 3 bases and J 0 bases, with 5 bases left between them. In DNA form, the CDR3 reads TGTGCCAGCAGTGATGAGACAACTAATGAAAAACTGTTTTTT. It yields the protein CASSDETTNEKLFF.

The rearrangement joins TRBV11-2 to TRBJ1-1; D may be TRBD1 (6 bases). This CDR3 comprises 12 residues. Germline loops: CDR1 SGHAT, CDR2 FQNNGV. V was cut by 5 bases and J by 6 bases, with 10 bases left in between. The CDR3 sequence is CASSERQAEAFF. CDR3 nucleotide sequence: TGTGCCAGCAGCGAACGACAGGCTGAAGCTTTCTTT.

A few counts support this clone. The chain combines TRBV7-3 with TRBJ1-1, with D uncertain. Germline V gene data show CDR1 as SGHTA and CDR2 as FQGTGA. The CDR3 is made up of 15 amino acids. V gave up 5 bases and J gave up 0 bases, with 13 bases separating them. CDR3 in amino acids: CASSPGSIMNTEAFF. CDR3 DNA: TGTGCCAGCAGCCCGGGATCGATCATGAACACTGAAGCTTTCTTT.

The rearrangement links TRBV10-3 to TRBJ1-2, with D unresolved. The CDR3 sequence is 10 residues long. Germline V gives CDR1 ENHRY, CDR2 SYGVKD. V was shortened by 3 bases and J by 7 bases, with 3 bases between the two germline ends. CDR3 loop: CAISDGGYTF. CDR3 bases: TGTGCCATCAGTGACGGTGGCTACACCTTC.

This clone was seen a single time. The V and J genes are TRBV18 and TRBJ2-1, with 10 bases aligning to TRBD2. The CDR3 spans 16 residues. Germline-derived CDR1 and CDR2 are KGHSH and LQKENI. V lost 6 bases and J lost 0; bases outside the gene matches: 5. The CDR3 is CASSQRTSGSYNEQFF. CDR3 DNA: TGTGCCAGCTCCCAAAGGACTAGCGGCTCCTACAATGAGCAGTTCTTC.

The rearrangement joins TRBV19 to TRBJ1-6; D gene uncertain. CDR3 length equals 16 residues. In germline, CDR1 is LNHDA, CDR2 SQIVND (reference sequence). V dropped 3 bases and J dropped 7 bases, with 16 bases sitting between them. The DNA of the CDR3 is TGTGCCAGTAGTATCTCGGCAGCCCCGGGGAATTCACCCCTCCACTTT. Residues: CASSISAAPGNSPLHF.

This chain joins TRBV6-5 and TRBJ2-3, with 8 positions matching TRBD1. The CDR3 has 14 amino acids. CDR1 and CDR2 from the germline V gene are MNHEY and SVGAGI. V lost 5 bases, J lost 6 bases, and 7 bases stayed unmatched. CDR3 coding DNA: TGTGCCAGCAGTCGACAGGGGTTTACGGATACGCAGTATTTT. Translated, it gives CASSRQGFTDTQYF.

This sequence joins TRBV6-2 or TRBV6-3 and TRBJ1-5, with no clear D. CDR1 MNHEY and CDR2 SVGEGT come from the germline V gene. This CDR3 spans 14 amino acids. Trimming removed 7 bases from V and 2 bases from J, with 12 bases in between. The CDR3 bases are TGTGCCAGCACCCCAGGAGAGGGCAATCAGCCCCAGCATTTT. This encodes CASTPGEGNQPQHF.

The rearrangement links TRBV4-3 to TRBJ1-2; TRBD1 is a possible D gene (5 bases). The germline V and J ends were trimmed by 1 base and 3 bases, with 15 bases remaining between them. Germline V gene data show CDR1 as LGHNA and CDR2 as YSLEER. This CDR3 spans 16 amino acids. The CDR3 reads CASSQATDTRYYGYTF. The CDR3 region has the DNA TGCGCCAGCAGCCAAGCGACGGACACCCGATACTATGGCTACACCTTC.

V is TRBV6-6 and J is TRBJ2-5, with D possibly matching TRBD1 (6 bases). The CDR3 covers 15 residues. V was cut by 7 bases and J by 4 bases, with 19 bases left in between. Germline V gene lookup returns CDR1 MNHNY and CDR2 SVGAGI (reference sequence). The CDR3 coding sequence is TGTGCCAGCAACCTTTATTGGACAGAAGGAGAGACCCAGTACTTC. Its translation: CASNLYWTEGETQYF.

The chain uses TRBV27 and TRBJ1-2; tentative D call: TRBD1 (5 bases). The CDR3 covers 15 residues. V was cut by 6 bases and J by 3 bases, with 17 bases left in between. The germline CDR1 and CDR2 sequences are MNHEY and SMNVEV (reference sequence). The CDR3 is CASRFPRGLDYGYTF. The CDR3 bases are TGTGCCAGCAGATTCCCACGGGGGTTGGACTATGGCTACACCTTC.

V and J are TRBV3-1 (or the pseudogene TRBV3-2) and TRBJ1-2; no reliable D call. This CDR3 contains 20 residues. Germline CDR1 and CDR2: LGHDT and YNNKEL (reference sequence). Trimming pared 3 bases from V and 5 bases from J, leaving 31 bases between. CDR3 sequence reads: CASSHIDWVWAPMSTYGYTF. The DNA for the CDR3 is TGTGCCAGCAGCCATATAGATTGGGTATGGGCCCCTATGAGCACATATGGCTACACCTTC.

The chain links TRBV18 to TRBJ2-7; D is ambiguous. The CDR3 runs to 15 residues. V lost 7 bases to trimming and J lost 6 bases, with 22 bases between them. The V gene's germline CDR1 is KGHSH and CDR2 LQKENI. The CDR3 here is CASCNPGLGTSEQYF. The CDR3 DNA is TGTGCCAGCTGCAATCCGGGTCTTGGCACTTCCGAGCAGTACTTC.

The genes are TRBV5-1 and TRBJ2-4; a possible D gene is TRBD2 (6 bases). The CDR3 sequence is 14 residues long. The ends were cut back, 2 bases at V and 5 bases at J, with 11 bases in the middle. Germline V lookup: CDR1 SGHRS, CDR2 YFSETQ. The CDR3, as DNA: TGCGCCAGCAGCTTCGGGGGTCAGCAAAACATTCAGTACTTC. Its translation: CASSFGGQQNIQYF. Full variable domain (remainder filled in from reference TRBV5-1 and TRBJ2-4): KAGVTQTPRYLIKTRGQQVTLSCSPISGHRSVSWYQQTPGQGLQFLFEYFSETQRNKGNFPGRFSGRQFSNSRSEMNVSTLELGDSALYLCASSFGGQQNIQYFGAGTRLSVL.

CDR3 sequence: CASSPGTGGLSPLHF. The DNA of the CDR3 is TGTGCCAGCAGCCCCGGGACAGGGGGCCTTTCACCCCTCCACTTT. V is TRBV7-8 and J is TRBJ1-6; 12 bases map to TRBD1. V shed 5 bases, J shed 9 bases, and the junction held 5 bases outside the gene matches. The CDR3 has 15 residues. Germline V gene sequence: CDR1 SGHVS, CDR2 FQNEAQ.

This clone has only a few counts. J is TRBJ2-7 and V is TRBV6-2 or TRBV6-3, with a possible D match to TRBD2 (6 bases). Trimming stripped 4 bases from V and 5 bases from J, with 12 bases between. CDR1 is MNHEY, CDR2 SVGEGT, per germline. This CDR3 comprises 13 residues. CDR3 sequence reads: CASSWDFRNEQYF. In DNA, the CDR3 is TGTGCCAGCAGTTGGGACTTCCGGAACGAGCAGTACTTC.

The V gene is TRBV24-1, the J gene TRBJ2-3; 7 bases align to TRBD2. Looked up from germline, CDR1 is KGHDR and CDR2 is SFDVKD. The CDR3 is made up of 18 amino acids. With 1 base clipped from V and 0 bases from J, the junction kept 9 bases outside the gene matches. In DNA, the CDR3 is TGTGCCACCAGTGATTTCCCCGGACTAGAACCGAGCACAGATACGCAGTATTTT. Protein sequence: CATSDFPGLEPSTDTQYF.

The chain recombines TRBV7-8 with TRBJ1-2; D not certain. Germline assignment: CDR1 SGHVS and CDR2 FQNEAQ. CDR3 length: 15 amino acids. Trimming removed 1 base from V and 2 bases from J, with 11 bases in between. CDR3 coding DNA: TGTGCCAGCAGCTTAGTATCGCAGAACAACTATGGCTACACCTTC. It yields the protein CASSLVSQNNYGYTF.

This chain links TRBV6-5 with TRBJ1-2; no clear D. This CDR3 has 13 amino acids. Per germline, CDR1 MNHEY and CDR2 SVGAGI. Deletions cut 8 bases from V and 0 bases from J, with 10 bases between. The CDR3 region has the DNA TGTGCCAGCGGGAGGCAAACTAACTATGGCTACACCTTC. It specifies CASGRQTNYGYTF.

The chain couples TRBV5-1 to TRBJ1-2; no reliable D call. V lost 8 bases, J lost 4 bases, and 18 bases lay in between. Germline V gene lookup returns CDR1 SGHRS and CDR2 YFSETQ. This CDR3 has 14 residues. The DNA of the CDR3 is TGCGCCAGTCGAGCGGGGTCGGAATTCTATGGCTACACCTTC. It encodes CASRAGSEFYGYTF.